This T cell receptor (beta chain) was recorded in a study of blood T cell repertoires in COVID-19. Across about two dozen US areas, participants ranged in age from about 18 to 100 years. The study assigned cohorts using participant-reported clinical history. For recovered donors of Cohort 3, there were two negative PCRs, clearance, or symptom resolution. Data came from immunoSEQ multiplex PCR; TCRdb stores just in-frame clones and leaves some out. The table includes some 180,000 clones, around 85% detected once. The V segment lost 3 bases and the J segment 1 base; nucleotides outside the gene matches: 4. The CDR3 consists of 16 residues. Germline values: CDR1 SGDLS, CDR2 YYNGEE.

The gene calls are TRBV9 and TRBJ2-5, with 12 nucleotides matching TRBD2. Sequencing was done on a sample of PBMCs or T cells enriched from blood (not recorded which). The source is a middle-aged man who had recovered from COVID-19. CDR3 nucleotide sequence: TGTGCCAGCAGCGCTCCTAGCGGGGGGGCCCAAGAGACCCAGTACTTC. Translated: CASSAPSGGAQETQYF.